This passage covers 20 T cell receptor beta chains from one sample sequenced in a study of blood T cell repertoires in COVID-19. Some clones are missing from TCRdb's copy, which holds only in-frame ones; the method was immunoSEQ multiplex PCR. The sample lists roughly 130,000 clones, around 87% seen once, with around 3.6% in the top ten. Sequenced input: peripheral blood. These receptors all stem from a woman in her sixties or seventies with acute or convalescent COVID-19.

V is TRBV5-6 and J is TRBJ2-7, with D perhaps matching TRBD1 (6 bases). Germline V lookup: CDR1 SGHDT, CDR2 YYEEEE. The CDR3 totals 15 residues. V was shortened by 2 bases and J by 3 bases, with 15 bases between the two germline ends. CDR3 protein: CASSFRQAPRYEQYV. The DNA of the CDR3 is TGTGCCAGCAGCTTCAGACAGGCGCCCCGCTACGAGCAGTACGTC.

The V and J genes are TRBV5-1 and TRBJ1-2, with TRBD1 identical over 9 bases. CDR3 size: 14 residues. From germline, CDR1 is SGHRS and CDR2 YFSETQ. The V segment lost 0 bases and the J segment 4 bases; nucleotides outside the gene matches: 1. In DNA, the CDR3 is TGCGCCAGCAGCTTGGTGACAGGGGGCTATGGCTACACCTTC. This sequence encodes CASSLVTGGYGYTF.

The chain carries TRBV5-4 and TRBJ1-2; the match to TRBD1 covers 7 bases. Germline V gene sequence: CDR1 SGHNT, CDR2 YYREEE (reference sequence). The CDR3 covers 15 residues. V lost 4 bases, J lost 8 bases, and 14 bases stayed unmatched. CDR3 DNA: TGTGCCAGCAGCCGACGGGACAGTGGGTCCCGGGGCTACACCTTC. Translation: CASSRRDSGSRGYTF.

The chain links TRBV11-1 to TRBJ2-3; 8 bases map to TRBD1. This CDR3 region has 15 residues. Trimming took 5 bases from V and 4 from J; bases not matched to a gene: 8. The germline CDR1 and CDR2 sequences are SGHAT and FQDESV (reference sequence). The CDR3 sequence is CASSPRPDRADTQYF. The CDR3 region has the DNA TGTGCCAGCAGCCCCCGTCCGGACAGGGCAGATACGCAGTATTTT.

This clone was observed once. DNA of the CDR3: TGCGCCAGCAGGCCCGGGACAGGGATACGGGAGACCCAGTACTTC. Protein: CASRPGTGIRETQYF. The rearrangement uses TRBV5-1 and TRBJ2-5; 9 bases are shared with TRBD1. The trim removed 5 bases at V and 5 bases at J, leaving 10 bases unmatched. The CDR3 consists of 15 residues. The V gene's germline CDR1 is SGHRS and CDR2 YFSETQ.

V usage is TRBV9 and J usage is TRBJ1-2; no clear D. The germline V gene encodes CDR1 SGDLS and CDR2 YYNGEE. The CDR3 spans 13 residues. V was trimmed by 3 bases and J by 9 bases, leaving 15 bases between them. The CDR3 spells CASSAPEGSSYTF. The DNA of the CDR3 is TGTGCCAGCAGCGCCCCGGAGGGAAGTAGCTACACCTTC.

This CDR3 reads CASSYGGSGSYEQYV. The CDR3 bases are TGTGCCAGCAGTTACGGGGGGTCTGGCTCCTACGAGCAGTACGTC. The rearrangement joins TRBV6-2 or TRBV6-3 to TRBJ2-7; possible D gene TRBD2, 6 bases. This CDR3 comprises 15 residues. CDR1 and CDR2 from the germline V gene are MNHEY and SVGEGT. V lost 2 bases, J lost 0 bases, and 11 bases lay in between.

This clone was observed a handful of times. The rearrangement uses TRBV3-1 (or the pseudogene TRBV3-2) and TRBJ1-1, with a tentative D call TRBD1 (6 bases). V lost 4 bases to trimming and J lost 1 base, with 10 bases between them. CDR3 length: 14 residues. Germline assignment: CDR1 LGHDT and CDR2 YNNKEL (reference sequence). CDR3 amino acids: CASSLGGANTEAFF. The CDR3, as DNA: TGTGCCAGCAGCCTAGGGGGGGCGAACACTGAAGCTTTCTTT.

The chain has TRBV5-5 and TRBJ2-7, with TRBD1 matching 7 bases. With 0 bases clipped from V and 4 bases from J, the junction kept 7 bases outside the gene matches. The CDR3 is made up of 15 amino acids. From germline, CDR1 is SGHKS and CDR2 YYEKEE (reference sequence). CDR3 sequence reads: CASSLAEGGTYEQYF. Here the CDR3 DNA reads TGTGCCAGCAGCTTGGCCGAAGGGGGCACGTACGAGCAGTACTTC.

CDR3 bases: TGTGCCAGCAGTTCTCGACAGGGGAGGGTGGGCACTGAAGCTTTCTTT. Its protein is CASSSRQGRVGTEAFF. The gene calls are TRBV27 and TRBJ1-1; 8 nucleotides line up with TRBD1. The CDR3 extends over 16 amino acids. CDR1 and CDR2 (germline): MNHEY, SMNVEV (reference sequence). Losses at the gene ends were 4 bases for V and 4 bases for J; bases not matched to a gene: 11.

This rearrangement joins TRBV10-2 to TRBJ1-1; TRBD1 matches at 10 bases. Trimming removed 4 bases from V and 1 base from J; junction bases left unmatched: 3. The CDR3 is made up of 15 amino acids. Per germline, CDR1 WSHSY and CDR2 SAAADI. CDR3: CASSGGTGANTEAFF. CDR3 bases: TGCGCCAGCAGTGGGGGGACAGGGGCGAACACTGAAGCTTTCTTT.

The chain employs TRBV13 and TRBJ1-6; D is unclear. The CDR3 is 15 amino acids. V was shortened by 0 bases and J by 4 bases, with 7 bases between the two germline ends. CDR1 PRHDT and CDR2 FYEKMQ come from the germline V gene (reference sequence). DNA of the CDR3: TGTGCCAGCAGCTTAGGCGGAGGATATAATTCACCCCTCCACTTT. Encoded protein: CASSLGGGYNSPLHF.

The chain carries TRBV7-8 and TRBJ1-5; a weak D match, TRBD1 (5 bases). Trimming pared 4 bases from V and 7 bases from J, leaving 14 bases between. The germline V gene encodes CDR1 SGHVS and CDR2 FQNEAQ. The CDR3 is 14 residues long. The CDR3 protein is CASSSTVVSQPQHF. In DNA, the CDR3 is TGTGCCAGCAGCTCGACAGTCGTCAGCCAGCCCCAGCATTTT.

The chain has TRBV19 and TRBJ1-1, with D possibly being TRBD1 (6 bases). The CDR3 runs 10 residues. Germline V gene data show CDR1 as LNHDA and CDR2 as SQIVND (reference sequence). The V gene lost 8 bases and the J gene lost 6 bases, with 7 bases spanning the gap. The CDR3 bases are TGTGCCAGTGAGGGGGCTGAAGCTTTCTTT. Encoded protein: CASEGAEAFF. Full variable domain (missing parts from reference TRBV19 and TRBJ1-1): DGGITQSPKYLFRKEGQNVTLSCEQNLNHDAMYWYRQDPGQGLRLIYYSQIVNDFQKGDIAEGYSVSREKKESFPLTVTSAQKNPTAFYLCASEGAEAFFGQGTRLTVV.

This chain joins TRBV20-1 and TRBJ2-3, with D possibly TRBD2 on 6 matching bases. The V gene lost 7 bases and the J gene lost 2 bases, with 13 bases spanning the gap. Germline V gene lookup returns CDR1 DFQATT and CDR2 SNEGSKA (reference sequence). This CDR3 is 13 amino acids long. CDR3 bases: TGCAGTGTTAGTGGGCGGGACACAGATACGCAGTATTTT. Protein sequence: CSVSGRDTDTQYF.

The chain uses TRBV18 and TRBJ2-3; 8 nucleotides agree with TRBD2. Trimming removed 4 bases from V and 4 bases from J; junction bases left unmatched: 4. CDR3 length: 14 residues. Germline-derived CDR1 and CDR2 are KGHSH and LQKENI. CDR3 sequence reads: CASSRAGASDTQYF. The CDR3 coding sequence is TGTGCCAGCTCACGAGCGGGGGCTTCAGATACGCAGTATTTT.

This sequence joins TRBV6-4 and TRBJ2-2; 8 bases fit TRBD2. This CDR3 is built from 15 residues. CDR1 is MRHNA, CDR2 SNTAGT, per germline. J lost 4 bases, V lost 6 bases, and 7 bases had no gene match. CDR3 in DNA: TGTGCCAGCAGCCAACTAGCGGAGGGCACCGGGGAGCTGTTTTTT. Its protein product is CASSQLAEGTGELFF.

The V gene is TRBV6-5, the J gene TRBJ2-7, with a tentative D call TRBD1 (6 bases). Germline V gene lookup returns CDR1 MNHEY and CDR2 SVGAGI. With 6 bases removed from V and 4 bases from J, the gap between germline ends came to 13 bases. The CDR3 spans 13 residues. The CDR3 sequence is CASSLGHQYEQYF. DNA for the CDR3: TGTGCCAGCAGCTTGGGACACCAATACGAGCAGTACTTC.

The V gene is TRBV5-1, the J gene TRBJ2-5, with unresolved D. The CDR3 is made up of 15 amino acids. With 1 base removed from V and 0 bases from J, the gap between germline ends came to 10 bases. Germline CDR1 is SGHRS and CDR2 is YFSETQ. The CDR3 reads CASSLLSGHQETQYF. The CDR3 DNA is TGCGCCAGCAGCTTGCTGTCGGGTCACCAAGAGACCCAGTACTTC.

The chain is built from TRBV21-1 and TRBJ1-2; the table gives TRBD1 as D, unverified against the DNA. TRBV21-1 is a pseudogene segment. CDR3 length equals 11 residues. The chain's CDR3 is CARDRNYGYTF. For the CDR3, the DNA is TGTGCCAGGGACAGGAACTATGGCTACACCTTC.